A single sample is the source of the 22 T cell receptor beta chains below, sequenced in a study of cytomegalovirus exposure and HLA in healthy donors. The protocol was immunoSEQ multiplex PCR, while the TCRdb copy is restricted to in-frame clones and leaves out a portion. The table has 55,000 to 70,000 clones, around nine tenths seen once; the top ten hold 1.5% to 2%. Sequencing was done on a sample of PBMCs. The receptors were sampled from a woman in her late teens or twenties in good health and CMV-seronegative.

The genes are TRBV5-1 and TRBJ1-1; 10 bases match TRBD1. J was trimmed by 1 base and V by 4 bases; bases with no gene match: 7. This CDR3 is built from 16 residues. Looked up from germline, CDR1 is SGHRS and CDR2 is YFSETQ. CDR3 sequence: CASSRGTGDPNTEAFF. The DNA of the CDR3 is TGCGCCAGCAGCCGAGGGACAGGGGACCCGAACACTGAAGCTTTCTTT.

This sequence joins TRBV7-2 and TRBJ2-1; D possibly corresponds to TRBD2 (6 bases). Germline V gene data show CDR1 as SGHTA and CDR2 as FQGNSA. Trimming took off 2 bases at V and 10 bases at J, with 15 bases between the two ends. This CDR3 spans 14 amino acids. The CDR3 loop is CASSLKPGLGEQFF. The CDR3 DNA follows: TGTGCCAGCAGCTTAAAGCCGGGACTGGGGGAGCAGTTCTTC.

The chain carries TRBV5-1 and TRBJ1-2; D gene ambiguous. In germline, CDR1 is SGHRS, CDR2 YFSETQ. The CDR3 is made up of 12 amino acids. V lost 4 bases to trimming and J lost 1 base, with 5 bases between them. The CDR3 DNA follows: TGCGCCAGCAGCGCCAGTAACTATGGCTACACCTTC. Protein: CASSASNYGYTF. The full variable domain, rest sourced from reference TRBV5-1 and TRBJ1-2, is KAGVTQTPRYLIKTRGQQVTLSCSPISGHRSVSWYQQTPGQGLQFLFEYFSETQRNKGNFPGRFSGRQFSNSRSEMNVSTLELGDSALYLCASSASNYGYTFGSGTRLTVV.

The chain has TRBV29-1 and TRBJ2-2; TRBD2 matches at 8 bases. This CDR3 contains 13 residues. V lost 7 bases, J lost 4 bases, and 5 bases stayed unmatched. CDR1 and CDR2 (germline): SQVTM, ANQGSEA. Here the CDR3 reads CSAGGGATGELFF. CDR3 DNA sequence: TGCAGCGCCGGGGGGGGCGCCACCGGGGAGCTGTTTTTT.

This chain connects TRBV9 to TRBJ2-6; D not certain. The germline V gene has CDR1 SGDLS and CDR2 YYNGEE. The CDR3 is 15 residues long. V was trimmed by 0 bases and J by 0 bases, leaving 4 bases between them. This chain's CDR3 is CASSVDISGANVLTF. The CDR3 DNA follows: TGTGCCAGCAGCGTAGACATCTCTGGGGCCAACGTCCTGACTTTC.

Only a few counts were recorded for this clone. The CDR3 bases are TGTGCCAGCAGTGAAGGGTCTCTCGGGGGGGAGACCCAGTACTTC. This codes for CASSEGSLGGETQYF. J is TRBJ2-5 and V is TRBV2, with TRBD2 matching over 7 bases. Per germline, CDR1 SNHLY and CDR2 FYNNEI. With V trimmed by 1 base and J by 5 bases, 7 bases remained unmatched. The CDR3 is 15 amino acids.

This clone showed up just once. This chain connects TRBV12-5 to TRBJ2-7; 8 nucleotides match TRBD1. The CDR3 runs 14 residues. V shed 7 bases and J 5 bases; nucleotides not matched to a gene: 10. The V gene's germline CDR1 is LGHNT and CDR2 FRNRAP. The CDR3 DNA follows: TGTGCTAGTGCCCGACAGGGGTGGGGTGACGAGCAGTACTTC. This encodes CASARQGWGDEQYF.

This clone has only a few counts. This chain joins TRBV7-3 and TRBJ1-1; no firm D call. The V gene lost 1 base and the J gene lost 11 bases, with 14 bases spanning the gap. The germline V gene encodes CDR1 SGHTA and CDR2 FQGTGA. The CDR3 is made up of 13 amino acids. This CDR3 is CASSLRHTAAAFF. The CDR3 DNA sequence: TGTGCCAGCAGCTTAAGGCACACAGCTGCGGCTTTCTTT.

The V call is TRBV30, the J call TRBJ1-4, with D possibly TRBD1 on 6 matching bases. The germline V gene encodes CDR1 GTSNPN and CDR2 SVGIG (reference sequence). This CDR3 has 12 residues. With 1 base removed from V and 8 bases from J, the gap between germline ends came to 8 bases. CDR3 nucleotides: TGTGCCTGGAGTGGGGGGCAGGAAAAACTGTTTTTT. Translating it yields CAWSGGQEKLFF.

Here the CDR3 DNA reads TGTGCCAGCAGCTTATTCGGGAGGGGCTTGAACACTGAAGCTTTCTTT. The encoded protein is CASSLFGRGLNTEAFF. The V call is TRBV7-8, the J call TRBJ1-1; D possibly corresponds to TRBD1 (5 bases). The CDR3 covers 16 residues. Trimming left V 2 bases short and J 0 bases short, with 13 bases between. Germline loops: CDR1 SGHVS, CDR2 FQNEAQ.

CDR3 residues: CASSLTGQGYEQYF. The DNA for the CDR3 is TGTGCCAGCAGCTTGACGGGACAGGGCTACGAGCAGTACTTC. The chain joins TRBV5-5 to TRBJ2-7, with 9 bases fitting TRBD1. J gave up 3 bases and V 1 base, and 2 bases lay outside the gene matches. The CDR3 covers 14 residues. CDR1 is SGHKS and CDR2 is YYEKEE in the germline V gene (reference sequence).

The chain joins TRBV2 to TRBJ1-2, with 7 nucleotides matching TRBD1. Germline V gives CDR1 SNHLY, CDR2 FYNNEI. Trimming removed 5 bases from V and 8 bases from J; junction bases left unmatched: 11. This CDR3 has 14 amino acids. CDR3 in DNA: TGTGCCAGCAGTTTAGAAAAACAGGGGACCGGCTACACCTTC. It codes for CASSLEKQGTGYTF.

This chain's CDR3 is CASSFQGLTYEQYF. CDR3 sequence (DNA): TGTGCCAGCAGCTTTCAGGGACTAACCTACGAGCAGTACTTC. V is TRBV7-2 and J is TRBJ2-7; 7 nucleotides match TRBD2. The trim removed 3 bases at V and 2 bases at J, leaving 4 bases unmatched. Germline V gene data show CDR1 as SGHTA and CDR2 as FQGNSA. The CDR3 sequence is 14 residues long.

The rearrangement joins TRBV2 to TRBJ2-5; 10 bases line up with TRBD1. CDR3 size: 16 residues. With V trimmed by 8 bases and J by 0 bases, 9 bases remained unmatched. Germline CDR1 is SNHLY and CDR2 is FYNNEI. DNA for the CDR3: TGTGCCAGCGGACAGGGGGTTACTTCTTACCAAGAGACCCAGTACTTC. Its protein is CASGQGVTSYQETQYF.

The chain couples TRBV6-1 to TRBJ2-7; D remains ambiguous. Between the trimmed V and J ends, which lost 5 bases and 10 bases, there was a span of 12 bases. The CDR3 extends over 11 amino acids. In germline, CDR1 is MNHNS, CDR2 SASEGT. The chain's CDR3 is CASSYEKFQYF. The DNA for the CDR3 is TGTGCCAGCAGTTATGAGAAGTTTCAGTACTTC.

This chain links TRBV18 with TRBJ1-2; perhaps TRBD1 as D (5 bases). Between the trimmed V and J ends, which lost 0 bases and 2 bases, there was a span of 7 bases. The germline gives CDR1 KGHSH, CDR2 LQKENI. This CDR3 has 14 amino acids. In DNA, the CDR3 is TGTGCCAGCTCACCACCTTCAGGGAACTATGGCTACACCTTC. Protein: CASSPPSGNYGYTF. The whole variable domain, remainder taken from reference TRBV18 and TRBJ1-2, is NAGVMQNPRHLVRRRGQEARLRCSPMKGHSHVYWYRQLPEEGLKFMVYLQKENIIDESGMPKERFSAEFPKEGPSILRIQQVVRGDSAAYFCASSPPSGNYGYTFGSGTRLTVV.

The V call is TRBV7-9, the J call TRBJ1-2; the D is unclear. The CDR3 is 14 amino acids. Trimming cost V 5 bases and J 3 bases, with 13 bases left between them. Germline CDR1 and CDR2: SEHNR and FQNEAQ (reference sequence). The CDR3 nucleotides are TGTGCCAGCAGCCCCCGTCAAGACTACTATGGCTACACCTTC. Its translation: CASSPRQDYYGYTF.

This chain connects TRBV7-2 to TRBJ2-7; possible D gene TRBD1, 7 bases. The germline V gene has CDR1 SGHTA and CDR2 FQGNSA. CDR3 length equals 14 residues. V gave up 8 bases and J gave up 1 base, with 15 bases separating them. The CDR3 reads CASATAGGSYEQYF. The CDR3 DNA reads TGTGCCAGCGCCACGGCAGGGGGGTCCTACGAGCAGTACTTC.

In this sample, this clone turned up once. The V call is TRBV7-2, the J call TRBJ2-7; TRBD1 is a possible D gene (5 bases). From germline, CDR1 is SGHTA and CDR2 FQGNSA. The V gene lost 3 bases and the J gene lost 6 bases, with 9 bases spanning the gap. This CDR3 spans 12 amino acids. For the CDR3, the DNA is TGTGCCAGCAGCTTTGCAGGGTTCGAGCAGTACTTC. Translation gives CASSFAGFEQYF. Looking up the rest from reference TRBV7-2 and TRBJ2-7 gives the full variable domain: GAGVSQSPSNKVTEKGKDVELRCDPISGHTALYWYRQSLGQGLEFLIYFQGNSAPDKSGLPSDRFSAERTGGSVSTLTIQRTQQEDSAVYLCASSFAGFEQYFGPGTRLTVT.

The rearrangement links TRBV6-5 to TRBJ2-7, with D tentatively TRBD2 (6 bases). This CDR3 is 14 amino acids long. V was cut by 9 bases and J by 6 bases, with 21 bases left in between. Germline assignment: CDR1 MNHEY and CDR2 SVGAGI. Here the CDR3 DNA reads TGTGCCAGGTCCGGGACTCTGAGTGGTGGCGAGCAGTACTTC. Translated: CARSGTLSGGEQYF.

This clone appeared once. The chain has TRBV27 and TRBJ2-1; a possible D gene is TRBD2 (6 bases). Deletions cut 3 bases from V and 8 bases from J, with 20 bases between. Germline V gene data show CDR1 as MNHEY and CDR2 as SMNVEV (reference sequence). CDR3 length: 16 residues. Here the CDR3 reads CASSLRDGQDKDEQFF. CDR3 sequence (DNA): TGTGCCAGCAGTTTGCGGGACGGACAAGATAAGGATGAGCAGTTCTTC.

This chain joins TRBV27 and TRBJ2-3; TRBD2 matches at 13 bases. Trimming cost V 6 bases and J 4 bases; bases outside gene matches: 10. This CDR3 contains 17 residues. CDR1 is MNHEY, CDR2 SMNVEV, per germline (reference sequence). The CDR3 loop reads CASRPRTSGRPPDTQYF. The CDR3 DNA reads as TGTGCCAGCAGACCCAGGACTAGCGGGAGACCCCCAGATACGCAGTATTTT.